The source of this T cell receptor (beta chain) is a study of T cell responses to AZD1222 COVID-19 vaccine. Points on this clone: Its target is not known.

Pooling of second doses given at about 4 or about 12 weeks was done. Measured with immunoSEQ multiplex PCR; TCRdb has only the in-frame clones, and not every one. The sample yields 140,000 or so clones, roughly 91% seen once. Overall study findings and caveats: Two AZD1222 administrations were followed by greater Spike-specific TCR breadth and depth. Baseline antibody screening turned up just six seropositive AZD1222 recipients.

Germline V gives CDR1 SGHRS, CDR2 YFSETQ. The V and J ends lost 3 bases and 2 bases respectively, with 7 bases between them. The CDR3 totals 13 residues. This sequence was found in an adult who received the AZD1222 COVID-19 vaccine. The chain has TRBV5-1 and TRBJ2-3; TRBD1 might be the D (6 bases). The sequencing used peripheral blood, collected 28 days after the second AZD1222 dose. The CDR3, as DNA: TGCGCCAGCAGCTGGACAGACACAGATACGCAGTATTTT. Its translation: CASSWTDTDTQYF.